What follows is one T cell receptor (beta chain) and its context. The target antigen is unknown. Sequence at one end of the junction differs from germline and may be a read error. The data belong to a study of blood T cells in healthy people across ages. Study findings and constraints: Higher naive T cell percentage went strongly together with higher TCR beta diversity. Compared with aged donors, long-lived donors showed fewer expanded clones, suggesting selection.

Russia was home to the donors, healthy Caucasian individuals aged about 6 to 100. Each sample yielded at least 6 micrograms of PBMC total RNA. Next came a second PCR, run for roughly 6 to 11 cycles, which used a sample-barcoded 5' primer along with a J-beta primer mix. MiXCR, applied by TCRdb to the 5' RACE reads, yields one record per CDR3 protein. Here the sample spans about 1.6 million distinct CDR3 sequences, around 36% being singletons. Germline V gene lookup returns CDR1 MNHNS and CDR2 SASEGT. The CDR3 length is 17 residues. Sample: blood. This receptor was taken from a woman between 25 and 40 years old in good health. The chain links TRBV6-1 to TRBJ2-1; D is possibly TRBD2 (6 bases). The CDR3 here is CPSRPPGSVRIINEQFF. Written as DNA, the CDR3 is TGTCCCAGCAGGCCCCCCGGGAGCGTGAGAATTATTAATGAGCAGTTCTTC.